The next 18 T cell receptor beta chains were all read from a single sample in a study of T cell repertoires in cytomegalovirus infection. MiXCR, applied by TCRdb to the reads, yields one record per CDR3 protein. The table lists approximately 550,000 distinct CDR3 sequences, approximately 15% of them singletons. Source material: CD8+ T cells from PBMCs. The origin of the receptors is a human donor in good health (CMV status not recorded). Some clones in this sample may be carry-over from other donors' samples.

This clonotype appeared many times. The V gene is TRBV7-2, the J gene TRBJ2-2; 8 bases fit TRBD2. There are 17 residues in the CDR3. Germline assignment: CDR1 SGHTA and CDR2 FQGNSA. The ends lost 0 bases at V and 8 bases at J; junction bases unmatched: 11. The CDR3 is CASSLARAGDRTGELFF. The DNA of the CDR3 is TGTGCCAGCAGCTTAGCGCGAGCGGGAGACCGGACGGGGGAGCTGTTTTTT.

V is TRBV6-5 and J is TRBJ2-5, with 9 bases aligning to TRBD2. Germline loops: CDR1 MNHEY, CDR2 SVGAGI. The CDR3 length is 17 residues. Trimming took 2 bases from V and 5 from J; bases not matched to a gene: 12. The CDR3 here is CASSYGLSGGPSETQYF. The CDR3, as DNA: TGTGCCAGCAGTTACGGCCTGAGCGGGGGGCCATCGGAGACCCAGTACTTC.

This sequence joins TRBV25-1 and TRBJ1-3, with D possibly TRBD1 on 6 matching bases. Per the germline V gene, CDR1 is MGHDK and CDR2 is SYGVNS. The CDR3 sequence is 17 residues long. V gave up 4 bases and J gave up 2 bases, with 18 bases separating them. CDR3 region: CASSAYSGQLTGNTIYF. CDR3 DNA: TGTGCCAGCAGTGCCTATTCGGGACAATTAACTGGAAACACCATATATTTT. Filled out from reference TRBV25-1 and TRBJ1-3, the complete variable domain reads EADIYQTPRYLVIGTGKKITLECSQTMGHDKMYWYQQDPGMELHLIHYSYGVNSTEKGDLSSESTVSRIRTEHFPLTLESARPSHTSQYLCASSAYSGQLTGNTIYFGEGSWLTVV.

Ten or more counts support this clonotype. The V gene is TRBV27, the J gene TRBJ2-7; possible D gene TRBD1, 6 bases. CDR1 and CDR2 (germline): MNHEY, SMNVEV (reference sequence). The V end lost 6 bases, the J end lost 2 bases, and 14 bases lay between the germline ends. CDR3 length: 14 residues. The CDR3 coding sequence is TGTGCCAGCAGCTTTACGGGGACAACCTACGAGCAGTACTTC. Protein product: CASSFTGTTYEQYF.

This clonotype was counted only a few times. The chain couples TRBV4-1 to TRBJ1-1; D ambiguous. The germline gives CDR1 MGHRA, CDR2 YSYEKL. The CDR3 has 14 amino acids. The germline V and J ends were trimmed by 3 bases and 1 base, with 9 bases remaining between them. Here the CDR3 DNA reads TGCGCCAGCAGCCAGCACTTGGGGAACACTGAAGCTTTCTTT. Its translation is CASSQHLGNTEAFF.

In this sample, this clonotype turned up a few times. The rearrangement links TRBV7-6 to TRBJ2-7; 10 bases fit TRBD2. The CDR3 totals 15 residues. Germline V gene data show CDR1 as SGHVS and CDR2 as FNYEAQ. Trimming at V came to 5 bases and at J to 3 bases, leaving 7 bases not matched to a gene. The CDR3 loop reads CASSGGTSANYEQYF. In DNA form, the CDR3 reads TGTGCCAGCAGCGGGGGGACTAGCGCAAACTACGAGCAGTACTTC. Filled out from reference TRBV7-6 and TRBJ2-7, the complete variable domain reads GAGVSQSPRYKVTKRGQDVALRCDPISGHVSLYWYRQALGQGPEFLTYFNYEAQQDKSGLPNDRFSAERPEGSISTLTIQRTEQRDSAMYRCASSGGTSANYEQYFGPGTRLTVT.

This clonotype occurred many times. This rearrangement joins TRBV7-2 to TRBJ2-3, with 7 bases matching TRBD2. The J segment lost 5 bases and the V segment lost 5 bases, leaving 4 bases of the junction unmatched. There are 13 residues in the CDR3. Germline CDR1 reads SGHTA; CDR2 reads FQGNSA. This chain's CDR3 is CASSKWGGDTQYF. The CDR3 DNA follows: TGTGCCAGCAGCAAATGGGGGGGAGATACGCAGTATTTT.

This clonotype occurred many times. The chain combines TRBV27 with TRBJ1-5; no definite D call. The CDR3 extends over 16 amino acids. Trimming left V 7 bases short and J 1 base short, with 17 bases between. The germline gives CDR1 MNHEY, CDR2 SMNVEV (reference sequence). CDR3 sequence: CASKSNYWESNQPQHF. DNA of the CDR3: TGTGCCAGCAAATCTAATTATTGGGAGAGCAATCAGCCCCAGCATTTT.

Ten or more counts support this clonotype. V usage is TRBV7-2 and J usage is TRBJ1-2, with D perhaps matching TRBD1 (6 bases). Germline lookup yields CDR1 SGHTA and CDR2 FQGNSA. V was trimmed by 4 bases and J by 4 bases, leaving 22 bases between them. The length of the CDR3 is 17 residues. CDR3 in DNA: TGTGCCAGCAGCTGGGGCGGGGGGGGGGCGCTCGGCTATGGCTACACCTTC. Encoded protein: CASSWGGGGALGYGYTF.

Turning to this clonotype: The germline gene is not matched at one end of the junction; a read error may be the cause. The rearrangement joins TRBV5-6 to TRBJ1-2; D is unresolved. Germline V gene data show CDR1 as SGHDT and CDR2 as YYEEEE. This CDR3 comprises 16 residues. CDR3 loop: CASSEITEMVGYCYTF. In DNA, the CDR3 is TGTGCCAGCAGCGAAATAACAGAAATGGTCGGCTATTGCTACACCTTC. The whole variable domain, filled in from reference TRBV5-6 and TRBJ1-2, reads DAGVTQSPTHLIKTRGQQVTLRCSPKSGHDTVSWYQQALGQGPQFIFQYYEEEERQRGNFPDRFSGHQFPNYSSELNVNALLLGDSALYLCASSEITEMVGYCYTFGSGTRLTVV.

This clonotype has at least ten counts. The rearrangement links TRBV7-9 to TRBJ2-2; TRBD1 matches 11 bases. The CDR3 length is 16 residues. V was clipped by 4 bases and J by 6 bases; unmatched bases: 7. Germline values: CDR1 SEHNR, CDR2 FQNEAQ (reference sequence). CDR3 protein: CASSSSRTGGAGELFF. In nucleotides, the CDR3 is TGTGCCAGCAGCTCCTCCCGGACAGGGGGCGCCGGGGAGCTGTTTTTT.

The rearrangement uses TRBV28 and TRBJ2-5; possibly TRBD1 for D (6 bases). V was cut by 4 bases and J by 0 bases, with 12 bases left in between. The CDR3 extends over 15 amino acids. CDR1 is MDHEN, CDR2 SYDVKM, per germline. The CDR3 here is CASSSYQGYQETQYF. The CDR3 DNA sequence: TGTGCCAGCAGTTCTTACCAGGGGTACCAAGAGACCCAGTACTTC.

This clonotype has a handful of counts. This chain connects TRBV10-3 to TRBJ1-6; 9 bases fit TRBD1. Germline CDR1 is ENHRY and CDR2 is SYGVKD. The length of the CDR3 is 15 residues. V lost 0 bases and J lost 10; bases outside the gene matches: 4. The CDR3 DNA is TGTGCCATCAGTGAGTCGACAGGGGGGAACTCACCCCTCCACTTT. Amino acid sequence: CAISESTGGNSPLHF.

This sequence joins TRBV5-1 and TRBJ1-1; D not certain. Trimming pared 4 bases from V and 11 bases from J, leaving 24 bases between. From germline, CDR1 is SGHRS and CDR2 YFSETQ. The CDR3 loop spans 15 amino acids. CDR3 protein: CASSRIAGPEGWAFF. CDR3 nucleotide sequence: TGCGCCAGCAGCCGGATAGCCGGGCCAGAAGGCTGGGCTTTCTTT.

This clonotype was observed many times. CDR3 amino acids: CASSFWGQYSNQPQHF. The CDR3 bases are TGTGCCAGCAGTTTCTGGGGACAGTATAGCAATCAGCCCCAGCATTTT. The chain combines TRBV28 with TRBJ1-5; 7 nucleotides align to TRBD1. The CDR3 is 16 residues long. Trimming removed 3 bases from V and 0 bases from J; junction bases left unmatched: 5. The germline V gene encodes CDR1 MDHEN and CDR2 SYDVKM.

The V and J genes are TRBV10-1 and TRBJ2-3, with 8 bases identical to TRBD2. This CDR3 spans 15 amino acids. The germline CDR1 and CDR2 sequences are WNHNN and SYGVQD (reference sequence). Trimming removed 2 bases from V and 5 bases from J; junction bases left unmatched: 6. This chain's CDR3 is CASSEDGGVKDTQYF. CDR3 coding DNA: TGCGCCAGCAGTGAGGACGGGGGGGTCAAAGATACGCAGTATTTT.

This clonotype was picked up many times. This chain uses TRBV11-2 with TRBJ2-3, with 7 bases lining up with TRBD1. The junction had 10 bases not matched to a gene; V was cut back by 2 bases and J by 5 bases. CDR3 size: 16 residues. CDR1 is SGHAT and CDR2 is FQNNGV in the germline V gene. The DNA of the CDR3 is TGTGCCAGCAGCTTATTTGGGACAGTTCGGGAAGATACGCAGTATTTT. Translated, it gives CASSLFGTVREDTQYF.

The chain is built from TRBV2 and TRBJ2-7, with 15 bases matching TRBD2. V lost 7 bases to trimming and J lost 2 bases; unmatched junction nucleotides: 15. This CDR3 has 19 residues. Looked up from germline, CDR1 is SNHLY and CDR2 is FYNNEI. The DNA of the CDR3 is TGTGCCAGCAACCTCGCCTGGGGACTAGCGGGAGGACCCCCCTACGAGCAGTACTTC. Its protein product is CASNLAWGLAGGPPYEQYF.